The rows below give T cell receptor beta chains drawn from one sample of a study of T-cell reconstitution after alpha-beta-depleted transplantation in children. TCRdb called the PCR reads again in MiXCR, with one record for every CDR3 protein. The table records hundreds of thousands of distinct CDR3 sequences, roughly 14% of them present only once. Specimen: PBMCs, collected before TCRalphabeta/CD19-depleted stem cell transplant. The receptors here all came from a girl aged 2-9 years with congenital amegakaryocytic thrombocytopenia, due to receive a stem cell transplant. Both conserved end residues are part of each CDR3. D genes are given only for firm matches. Clone size is given for some rows only: seen once, a few or many times, or a class if the clone is expanded.

cdr3_nt cdr3_aa j_call v_call d_call clone_size
TGTGCCAGCACCCTACACTCCACAGGGGGTCGTTTCCGGGACACTGAAGCTTTCTTT CASTLHSTGGRFRDTEAFF TRBJ1-1 TRBV3-1 TRBD1 NA
TGTGCCAGCAGGAACCGGACTAGCGGGAGAATCTACGAGCAGTACTTC CASRNRTSGRIYEQYF TRBJ2-7 TRBV2 TRBD2 NA
TGTGCCAGCAGAGACCACGTGGAGACCCAGTACTTC CASRDHVETQYF TRBJ2-5 TRBV6-2/TRBV6-3 NA NA
TGCAGTGCTAGAGACATTAGCGGGAGGACATACAATGAGCAGTTCTTC CSARDISGRTYNEQFF TRBJ2-1 TRBV20-1 TRBD2 many
TGTGCCATCAGTTTAGGTGATACGCAGTATTTT CAISLGDTQYF TRBJ2-3 TRBV28 NA once
TGTGCCAGCAGCTTAGGGGCCAGGGACGAGCAGTACTTC CASSLGARDEQYF TRBJ2-7 TRBV7-9 NA NA
TGCAGCGTTGAGGGACTAGCGGGATCCCCTGGGGGGTACGAGCAGTACTTC CSVEGLAGSPGGYEQYF TRBJ2-7 TRBV29-1 TRBD2 NA
TGTGCCAGCAGTTTATCGGGGAGGGGAAACGAGCAGTACTTC CASSLSGRGNEQYF TRBJ2-7 TRBV28 TRBD2 few
TGTGCCAGCAGGAGCCCGAGCCAGGCAGATGAAGCTTTCTTT CASRSPSQADEAFF TRBJ1-1 TRBV27 NA many
TGTGCCAGCAGTGATCGAGAGTCCCAGTACTTC CASSDRESQYF TRBJ2-5 TRBV12-3/TRBV12-4 NA many
TGCAGTGCCCAGTGGAGCAATCAGCCCCAGCATTTT CSAQWSNQPQHF TRBJ1-5 TRBV20-1 NA many
TGTGCCAGCATACCCAGCGGGAGTAGCACAGATACGCAGTATTTT CASIPSGSSTDTQYF TRBJ2-3 TRBV2 TRBD2 NA
TGTGCCAGCAGTTTTATGGGGTCAGATACGCAGTATTTT CASSFMGSDTQYF TRBJ2-3 TRBV12-3/TRBV12-4 NA many
TGTGCCAGCAGGCGTTCGGCTAGCGGGAGTTACGAGCAGTACTTC CASRRSASGSYEQYF TRBJ2-7 TRBV6-1 TRBD2 many
TGTGCCACCCAGGAGCCCCTAGCGGACAATGAGCAGTTCTTC CATQEPLADNEQFF TRBJ2-1 TRBV5-4 TRBD2 NA
TGCGCCAGCAGCATTCGGACAGGAGAAATCCAAGAGACCCAGTACTTC CASSIRTGEIQETQYF TRBJ2-5 TRBV5-1 TRBD1 many
TGTGCCAGCAGTGAAAGTATGGGGGTGGATACGCAGTATTTT CASSESMGVDTQYF TRBJ2-3 TRBV2 NA NA
TGCAGTGCTAGGGGCGGTTTGTGGGGCTATAATTCACCCCTCCACTTT CSARGGLWGYNSPLHF TRBJ1-6 TRBV20-1 NA NA
TGTGCCAGCAGTTTATGGCTAAGAGGGAACGGCTACACCTTC CASSLWLRGNGYTF TRBJ1-2 TRBV12-3/TRBV12-4 NA many
TGTGCCAGCATTCGGGCCTCCACAGATACGCAGTATTTT CASIRASTDTQYF TRBJ2-3 TRBV6-2/TRBV6-3 NA NA
TGTGCCAGCACCCCACAGGGGACCTACGAGCAGTACTTC CASTPQGTYEQYF TRBJ2-7 TRBV12-3/TRBV12-4 TRBD1 many
TGCAGTGCTAGAGATCTTTACAGGGTGGCCTACAATGAGCAGTTCTTC CSARDLYRVAYNEQFF TRBJ2-1 TRBV20-1 NA many
TGTGCCAGCAGCCGAAGGACAGGGAGCACCGGGGAGCTGTTTTTT CASSRRTGSTGELFF TRBJ2-2 TRBV27 TRBD1 NA
TGCAGTTCAGCCGGGGGGCCGTACACTGAAGCTTTCTTT CSSAGGPYTEAFF TRBJ1-1 TRBV20-1 NA NA
TGTGCCAGCGGGGGAGGACAGACCAGAAACACCATATATTTT CASGGGQTRNTIYF TRBJ1-3 TRBV2 NA NA
TGCAGTGCTAGTCGGACTAGCGGGAGTTTACTCCACGAGCAGTACTTC CSASRTSGSLLHEQYF TRBJ2-7 TRBV20-1 TRBD2 many
TGCAGCGTTGAAGAGGGAGGGACAGATGGCTACACCTTC CSVEEGGTDGYTF TRBJ1-2 TRBV29-1 TRBD1 NA
TGCGCCAGCAGCGCCCCAGGGGTTTATGGCTACACCTTC CASSAPGVYGYTF TRBJ1-2 TRBV5-1 NA many
TGTGCCAGTAGTACTCGGACAGGCCGTACCTACGAGCAGTACTTC CASSTRTGRTYEQYF TRBJ2-7 TRBV19 TRBD1 NA
TGTGCCAGCAGCCTCGGGGGACTAGCCGTCGAGCAGTACTTC CASSLGGLAVEQYF TRBJ2-7 TRBV9 TRBD2 NA
TGCAGTGCTAGACTAGCGGGGACTACCAATACGCAGTATTTT CSARLAGTTNTQYF TRBJ2-3 TRBV20-1 TRBD2 few
TGTGCCAGCAGTGATATAGCGGGACGGAATGAGCAGTTCTTC CASSDIAGRNEQFF TRBJ2-1 TRBV2 TRBD2 many
TGTGCCAGCAGTGGGGACAGGGGTGAAGGCTACACCTTC CASSGDRGEGYTF TRBJ1-2 TRBV9 TRBD1 NA
TGCAGCGTTGGAGGGGAAGAGCAGTACTTC CSVGGEEQYF TRBJ2-7 TRBV29-1 NA many
TGCGCCAGCAGCCTTCCTGCAGGGGACGAGCAGTACTTC CASSLPAGDEQYF TRBJ2-7 TRBV5-1 NA NA
TGTGCCAGTAGTCGTGGGAACGTACAGCCCCAGCATTTT CASSRGNVQPQHF TRBJ1-5 TRBV19 NA many
TGCGCCAGCAGCACGGCTAGCGGGACGTACGAGCAGTACTTC CASSTASGTYEQYF TRBJ2-7 TRBV5-1 TRBD2 many
TGTGCCAGCAGCCAGCCTGGACTAGCTGCTTTTTACAATGAGCAGTTCTTC CASSQPGLAAFYNEQFF TRBJ2-1 TRBV4-2 TRBD2 many
TGCAGTGCCCCTGCTGCAGTGGCGGGTTACAATGAGCAGTTCTTC CSAPAAVAGYNEQFF TRBJ2-1 TRBV20-1 NA NA
TGTGCCAGCAGCTCCGGGACTAGCCGCAGCACCGGGGAGCTGTTTTTT CASSSGTSRSTGELFF TRBJ2-2 TRBV7-6 TRBD2 few
TGTGCCAGCAGTTCCACAGGCTCCAGGAACACTGAAGCTTTCTTT CASSSTGSRNTEAFF TRBJ1-1 TRBV12-3/TRBV12-4 NA NA
TGTGCCAGCAGCTTGTCGGTCAGGGGATTGAGAACTGAAGCTTTCTTT CASSLSVRGLRTEAFF TRBJ1-1 TRBV5-6 NA NA